Below are 26 T cell receptor beta chains sequenced from a single sample in a study of T cell responses to AZD1222 COVID-19 vaccine. Measured with immunoSEQ multiplex PCR; TCRdb has only the in-frame clones, and not every one. This sample has about 100,000 clones, with roughly 90% found just once. The sample was peripheral blood, taken on day 0 of AZD1222 vaccination. The receptors were gathered from an adult in good health.

DNA for the CDR3: TGCAGTGCTAGAAGGAGGAACGAGCAGTACTTC. This codes for CSARRRNEQYF. The J gene is TRBJ2-7, the V gene TRBV20-1; D may be TRBD2 (5 bases). The V and J ends lost 2 bases and 5 bases respectively, with 7 bases between them. The CDR3 totals 11 residues. From germline, CDR1 is DFQATT and CDR2 SNEGSKA (reference sequence).

The rearrangement joins TRBV2 to TRBJ1-5; D is undetermined. V lost 7 bases and J lost 8, with 15 bases in between. This CDR3 has 13 residues. The germline V gene encodes CDR1 SNHLY and CDR2 FYNNEI. The DNA for the CDR3 is TGTGCCAGCAATCGGATCCGGGTAGAGCCCCAGCATTTT. Protein product: CASNRIRVEPQHF.

This chain joins TRBV3-1 (or the pseudogene TRBV3-2) and TRBJ1-3; D is uncertain. The germline V gene encodes CDR1 LGHDT and CDR2 YNNKEL (reference sequence). Trimming left V 1 base short and J 4 bases short, with 5 bases between. The CDR3 length is 13 residues. CDR3 region: CASSQGAGNTIYF. CDR3 nucleotide sequence: TGTGCCAGCAGCCAAGGTGCAGGAAACACCATATATTTT.

V gene TRBV28 combines with J gene TRBJ2-1; 13 bases match TRBD2. The V gene end was trimmed by 9 bases and the J gene end by 7 bases; junction bases not matched to a gene: 3. CDR3 length: 13 residues. The germline CDR1 and CDR2 sequences are MDHEN and SYDVKM. The CDR3 loop reads CASRTSGSNEQFF. The CDR3 DNA reads TGTGCCAGTAGGACTAGCGGGAGTAATGAGCAGTTCTTC.

The chain links TRBV9 to TRBJ2-1; D call uncertain. Germline V gene sequence: CDR1 SGDLS, CDR2 YYNGEE. CDR3 size: 13 residues. V dropped 2 bases and J dropped 4 bases, with 7 bases sitting between them. CDR3 sequence: CASSVEPYNEQFF. The CDR3 nucleotides read TGTGCCAGCAGCGTCGAGCCTTACAATGAGCAGTTCTTC.

The chain employs TRBV6-4 and TRBJ2-7, with D possibly being TRBD1 (7 bases). The CDR3 is 15 amino acids. V dropped 3 bases and J dropped 2 bases, with 14 bases sitting between them. Germline V gives CDR1 MRHNA, CDR2 SNTAGT. CDR3 coding DNA: TGTGCCAGCAGTGAAAAAACAGGGGAGGCCTACGAGCAGTACTTC. Translating gives CASSEKTGEAYEQYF.

The chain has TRBV7-2 and TRBJ2-5; 11 bases are a match to TRBD1. The V and J ends lost 4 bases and 5 bases, in that order; junction bases with no gene match: 6. This CDR3 has 15 residues. Germline V lookup: CDR1 SGHTA, CDR2 FQGNSA. In DNA form, the CDR3 reads TGTGCCAGCAGCTCGGACAGGGGGCTGAGGGAGACCCAGTACTTC. It yields the protein CASSSDRGLRETQYF.

This clone appeared once. This chain joins TRBV30 and TRBJ1-6; no definite D call. The CDR3 totals 15 residues. Germline CDR1 GTSNPN, CDR2 SVGIG (reference sequence). Trimming cost V 1 base and J 0 bases, with 7 bases left between them. The DNA of the CDR3 is TGTGCCTGGAGTGGTATGAGCTCCTATAATTCACCCCTCCACTTT. It specifies CAWSGMSSYNSPLHF.

The rearrangement uses TRBV9 and TRBJ1-1, with D unclear. The germline gives CDR1 SGDLS, CDR2 YYNGEE. The length of the CDR3 is 15 residues. V gave up 0 bases and J gave up 3 bases, with 12 bases separating them. The CDR3: CASSVDQVPDTEAFF. The CDR3 DNA follows: TGTGCCAGCAGCGTAGATCAGGTACCTGACACTGAAGCTTTCTTT.

V gene TRBV10-2 combines with J gene TRBJ1-6, with D maybe TRBD1 (6 bases). CDR1 is WSHSY, CDR2 SAAADI, per germline. CDR3 length: 16 amino acids. V gave up 6 bases and J gave up 5 bases, with 17 bases separating them. In DNA form, the CDR3 reads TGCGCCAGCAGGGGGGCAGGCAGACCGAATAATTCACCCCTCCACTTT. Translating it yields CASRGAGRPNNSPLHF.

The rearrangement joins TRBV15 to TRBJ2-1, with 9 bases aligning to TRBD1. Germline CDR1 reads LNHNV; CDR2 reads YYDKDF (reference sequence). The junction had 11 bases not matched to a gene; V was cut back by 6 bases and J by 8 bases. The CDR3 extends over 15 amino acids. The CDR3 sequence is CATSPSGTGIDEQFF. CDR3 sequence (DNA): TGTGCCACCAGTCCTTCCGGGACAGGGATCGATGAGCAGTTCTTC.

The chain recombines TRBV4-2 with TRBJ2-1; 10 nucleotides align to TRBD2. J was trimmed by 5 bases and V by 1 base; bases with no gene match: 17. CDR3 length: 20 residues. Looked up from germline, CDR1 is LGHNA and CDR2 is YNFKEQ. This chain's CDR3 is CASSQVEGRWTSGRNNEQFF. DNA of the CDR3: TGTGCCAGCAGCCAAGTAGAGGGACGGTGGACTAGCGGACGCAACAATGAGCAGTTCTTC.

This clone was observed many times. The chain carries TRBV9 and TRBJ2-2; the D gene is possibly TRBD2 (6 bases). V gave up 2 bases and J gave up 4 bases, with 12 bases separating them. The CDR3 length is 15 residues. Germline CDR1 is SGDLS and CDR2 is YYNGEE. The CDR3 here is CASSVGTFTTGELFF. CDR3 coding DNA: TGTGCCAGCAGCGTCGGGACTTTCACCACCGGGGAGCTGTTTTTT.

V and J are TRBV7-9 and TRBJ1-3; perhaps TRBD1 as D (5 bases). This CDR3 comprises 16 residues. Germline V gene lookup returns CDR1 SEHNR and CDR2 FQNEAQ (reference sequence). The V and J ends lost 3 bases and 0 bases respectively, with 12 bases between them. The CDR3 spells CASSFSGDGSGNTIYF. DNA of the CDR3: TGTGCCAGCAGCTTTTCGGGGGATGGCTCTGGAAACACCATATATTTT.

A few counts support this clone. The V call is TRBV9, the J call TRBJ2-5, with D uncertain. The ends were cut back, 0 bases at V and 2 bases at J, with 8 bases in the middle. This CDR3 comprises 14 residues. Germline values: CDR1 SGDLS, CDR2 YYNGEE. This CDR3 is CASSVGTVQETQYF. As DNA, the CDR3 is TGTGCCAGCAGCGTAGGGACGGTTCAAGAGACCCAGTACTTC.

This chain uses TRBV18 with TRBJ2-3, with 7 bases lining up with TRBD2. V dropped 5 bases and J dropped 5; count of bases not matched to a gene: 13. CDR3 size: 16 residues. Per the germline V gene, CDR1 is KGHSH and CDR2 is LQKENI. The CDR3 nucleotides are TGTGCCAGCTCATCACTTGGCGGGAGTAATCTAGATACGCAGTATTTT. Translated: CASSSLGGSNLDTQYF.

This clone occurred once. This rearrangement joins TRBV4-1 to TRBJ2-1; D gene uncertain. In germline, CDR1 is MGHRA, CDR2 YSYEKL. This CDR3 has 19 amino acids. V lost 3 bases, J lost 9 bases, and 30 bases lay in between. CDR3 sequence: CASSQWVRWVGLLQCEQFF. In DNA form, the CDR3 reads TGCGCCAGCAGCCAGTGGGTCCGGTGGGTAGGGCTCCTACAATGTGAGCAGTTCTTC.

This chain connects TRBV7-6 to TRBJ1-6; D not resolved. The germline V gene encodes CDR1 SGHVS and CDR2 FNYEAQ. This CDR3 has 16 residues. Trimming pared 5 bases from V and 6 bases from J, leaving 17 bases between. DNA of the CDR3: TGTGCCAGCAGCCCTCGTGTAATGAAGGCTAATTCACCCCTCCACTTT. It is translated as CASSPRVMKANSPLHF. Looking up the rest from reference TRBV7-6 and TRBJ1-6 gives the full variable domain: GAGVSQSPRYKVTKRGQDVALRCDPISGHVSLYWYRQALGQGPEFLTYFNYEAQQDKSGLPNDRFSAERPEGSISTLTIQRTEQRDSAMYRCASSPRVMKANSPLHFGNGTRLTVT.

The chain links TRBV21-1 to TRBJ2-3. TRBV21-1 is assigned pseudogene status. The CDR3 spans 16 residues. CDR3 sequence: CASNRDGVRCTDTQYF. CDR3 nucleotides: TGTGCCAGCAATCGGGACGGGGTGCGGTGCACAGATACGCAGTATTTT.

The rearrangement joins TRBV6-5 to TRBJ2-5, with unresolved D. Between the trimmed V and J ends, which lost 4 bases and 2 bases, there was a span of 8 bases. There are 13 residues in the CDR3. Germline V gives CDR1 MNHEY, CDR2 SVGAGI. CDR3 nucleotides: TGTGCCAGCAGTTGGGCAGGTCAAGAGACCCAGTACTTC. It encodes CASSWAGQETQYF.

The chain joins TRBV12-5 to TRBJ1-3, with D possibly TRBD1 on 5 matching bases. The ends were cut back, 4 bases at V and 3 bases at J, with 16 bases in the middle. The length of the CDR3 is 16 residues. The germline gives CDR1 LGHNT, CDR2 FRNRAP. The CDR3 region is CASGSSGRGIGNTIYF. The CDR3 DNA follows: TGTGCTAGTGGTTCCTCGGGGCGGGGGATTGGAAACACCATATATTTT.

The rearrangement joins TRBV7-2 to TRBJ2-3, with D possibly being TRBD1 (6 bases). This CDR3 has 14 residues. V shed 5 bases and J shed 2 bases, with 11 bases lying between them. The germline gives CDR1 SGHTA, CDR2 FQGNSA. CDR3 bases: TGTGCCAGCAGCGCGACAGGATTCACAGATACGCAGTATTTT. Protein: CASSATGFTDTQYF.

Only a few counts were recorded for this clone. The J gene is TRBJ2-1, the V gene TRBV10-3; D is ambiguous. Germline values: CDR1 ENHRY, CDR2 SYGVKD. This CDR3 contains 12 residues. Trimming took off 0 bases at V and 5 bases at J, with 2 bases between the two ends. CDR3: CAISESNNEQFF. The CDR3, as DNA: TGTGCCATCAGTGAGTCGAACAATGAGCAGTTCTTC.

This chain connects TRBV5-6 to TRBJ1-1; D is ambiguous. V shed 0 bases and J shed 0 bases, with 3 bases lying between them. There are 13 residues in the CDR3. CDR1 SGHDT and CDR2 YYEEEE come from the germline V gene. The CDR3 coding sequence is TGTGCCAGCAGCTTGGCCGTGAACACTGAAGCTTTCTTT. It encodes CASSLAVNTEAFF.

This chain uses TRBV27 with TRBJ2-1; a possible D gene is TRBD2 (6 bases). CDR3 length: 16 residues. Germline V gene data show CDR1 as MNHEY and CDR2 as SMNVEV (reference sequence). V was cut by 5 bases and J by 0 bases, with 14 bases left in between. The CDR3: CASSVLAFSSYNEQFF. The CDR3 coding sequence is TGTGCCAGCAGTGTCCTAGCGTTTAGCTCCTACAATGAGCAGTTCTTC.

This chain connects TRBV7-3 to TRBJ2-3, with 9 bases matching TRBD2. The CDR3 length is 14 residues. In germline, CDR1 is SGHTA, CDR2 FQGTGA. V was clipped by 2 bases and J by 8 bases; unmatched bases: 5. The CDR3: CASSLAGGPSTQYF. The DNA of the CDR3 is TGTGCCAGCAGCTTAGCGGGAGGGCCAAGTACGCAGTATTTT.